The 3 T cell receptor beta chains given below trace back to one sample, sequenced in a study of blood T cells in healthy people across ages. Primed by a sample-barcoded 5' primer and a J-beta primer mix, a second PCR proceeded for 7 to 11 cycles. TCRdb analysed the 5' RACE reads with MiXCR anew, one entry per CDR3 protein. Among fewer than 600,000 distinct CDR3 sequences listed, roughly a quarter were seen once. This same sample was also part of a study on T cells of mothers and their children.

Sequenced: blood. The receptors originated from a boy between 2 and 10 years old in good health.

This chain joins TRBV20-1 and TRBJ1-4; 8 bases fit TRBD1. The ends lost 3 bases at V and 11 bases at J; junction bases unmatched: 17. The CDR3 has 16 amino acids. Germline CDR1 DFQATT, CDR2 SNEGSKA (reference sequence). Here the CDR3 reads CSASPQTGAEVGKLFF. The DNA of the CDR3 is TGCAGTGCTAGTCCCCAGACAGGGGCCGAAGTTGGGAAACTGTTTTTT.

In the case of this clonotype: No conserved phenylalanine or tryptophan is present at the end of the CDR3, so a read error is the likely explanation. CDR3 region: CASSYADRVNTEAFL. As DNA, the CDR3 is TGCGCCAGCAGCTACGCAGACAGGGTGAACACTGAAGCTTTCCTT. The rearrangement links TRBV5-1 to TRBJ1-1, with TRBD1 identical over 7 bases. The CDR3 is made up of 15 amino acids. Losses at the gene ends were 3 bases for V and 0 bases for J; bases not matched to a gene: 5. CDR1 and CDR2 (germline): SGHRS, YFSETQ.

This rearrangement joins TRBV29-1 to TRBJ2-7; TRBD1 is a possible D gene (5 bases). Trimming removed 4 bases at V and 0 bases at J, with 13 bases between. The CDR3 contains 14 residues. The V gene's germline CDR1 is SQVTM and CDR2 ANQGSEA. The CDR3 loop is CSVVPRAPSYEQYF. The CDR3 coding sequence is TGCAGCGTTGTCCCCAGGGCCCCCTCCTACGAGCAGTACTTC.